At least ten counts were recorded for the clone carrying this TCR beta chain. Its specificity is not known. One entry per CDR3 protein, called by TCRdb with MiXCR from the 5' RACE reads. The sample includes a few hundred thousand distinct CDR3 sequences, around 8.8% of them seen just once. The sample is drawn from a study of identical twins. Notes on the study in general: A partial confounding effect on zero-insertion analyses could come from invariant MAIT and iNKT cells. Monozygotic twins shared more out-of-frame TCR alpha than recombination models predicted.

This CDR3 is 17 amino acids long. The V gene lost 3 bases and the J gene lost 5 bases, with 23 bases spanning the gap. Germline loops: CDR1 SGHVS, CDR2 FQNEAQ. The same sample was also used in a study of yellow fever vaccine responses in identical twins.

Sequencing was performed on memory (CD45RO+) T cells sorted from blood. This TCR was sampled from a woman under 30 in good health. V usage is TRBV7-8 and J usage is TRBJ2-7, with D tentatively TRBD1 (5 bases). The CDR3 DNA is TGTGCCAGCAGCTTTTCCGGCAGGGTAGGACAAGCTAACGAGCAGTACGTC. This encodes CASSFSGRVGQANEQYV.